This T cell receptor beta chain was sequenced during a study of shared clonotypes between healthy human individuals. Here immunoSEQ multiplex PCR was the method, and the copy in TCRdb shows in-frame clones only, minus some. The sample holds about 2 million clones, around 96% seen once. A few counts support this clone. The length of the CDR3 is 12 residues. Germline lookup yields CDR1 LNHDA and CDR2 SQIVND (reference sequence). The V and J ends lost 10 bases and 0 bases respectively, with 9 bases between them. It was CD45RO-negative cells, positively selected for CCR7, that made up naive CD8 cells, with terminally differentiated effector memory CD45RA+ cells excluded.

V gene TRBV19 combines with J gene TRBJ2-5; a weak D match, TRBD2 (6 bases). This receptor was obtained from a man younger than 35 in good health. The specimen sequenced was naive CD8+ T cells sorted from blood. CDR3 nucleotide sequence: TGTGCCACCCGACTAGACCAAGAGACCCAGTACTTC. It yields the protein CATRLDQETQYF.